This T cell receptor (beta chain) was recorded in a study of blood T cell repertoires in COVID-19. Across the study: Acute and convalescent COVID-19 specimens originated in the United States, Italy and Spain. The cDNA or gDNA used as material had been derived from T cells, B-cell-depleted T cells, or PBMCs.

In the original analysis: Counts of nucleated cells, estimated from reference gene primer amplification, were obtained. Clones were sequenced by immunoSEQ multiplex PCR, and TCRdb holds only the in-frame ones, with some missing. V and J calls and clone size are given by that table; D and trimming were obtained from the DNA. The data hold about 200,000 clones, with 75% to 90% observed a single time. V lost 6 bases to trimming and J lost 0 bases, with 20 bases between them. The CDR3 totals 17 residues. The germline V gene encodes CDR1 SGHVS and CDR2 FQNEAQ. The gene calls are TRBV7-8 and TRBJ1-2; no clear D. This clonotype was obtained from a man aged 55-75 years with acute or convalescent COVID-19. Sequenced sample: peripheral blood. CDR3 nucleotides: TGTGCCAGCAGTTTTAGAATCGGGGAGAACCCTAACTATGGCTACACCTTC. Translation gives CASSFRIGENPNYGYTF.